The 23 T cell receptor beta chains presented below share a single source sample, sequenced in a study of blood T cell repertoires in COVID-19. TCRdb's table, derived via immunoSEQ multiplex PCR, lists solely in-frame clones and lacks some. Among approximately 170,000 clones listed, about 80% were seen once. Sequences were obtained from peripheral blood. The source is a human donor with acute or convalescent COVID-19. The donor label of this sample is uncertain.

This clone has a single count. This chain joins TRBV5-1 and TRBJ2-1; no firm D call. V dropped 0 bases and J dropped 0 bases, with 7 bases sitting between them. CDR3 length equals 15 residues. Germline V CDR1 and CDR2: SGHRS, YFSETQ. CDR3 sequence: CASSLDTSSYNEQFF. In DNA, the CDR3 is TGCGCCAGCAGCTTGGATACCAGCTCCTACAATGAGCAGTTCTTC.

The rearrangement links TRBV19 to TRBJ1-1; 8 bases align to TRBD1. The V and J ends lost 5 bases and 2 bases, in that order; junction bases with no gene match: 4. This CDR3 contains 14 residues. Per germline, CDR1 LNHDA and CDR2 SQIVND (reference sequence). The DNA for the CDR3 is TGTGCCAGTAGTGGGGGGACAGGAAACACTGAAGCTTTCTTT. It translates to CASSGGTGNTEAFF. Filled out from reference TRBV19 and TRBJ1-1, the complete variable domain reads DGGITQSPKYLFRKEGQNVTLSCEQNLNHDAMYWYRQDPGQGLRLIYYSQIVNDFQKGDIAEGYSVSREKKESFPLTVTSAQKNPTAFYLCASSGGTGNTEAFFGQGTRLTVV.

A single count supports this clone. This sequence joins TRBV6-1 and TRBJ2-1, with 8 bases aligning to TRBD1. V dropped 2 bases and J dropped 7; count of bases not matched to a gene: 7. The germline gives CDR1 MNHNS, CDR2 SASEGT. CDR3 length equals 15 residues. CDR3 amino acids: CASSEWGRGHNEQFF. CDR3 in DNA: TGTGCCAGCAGTGAATGGGGCAGGGGGCATAATGAGCAGTTCTTC.

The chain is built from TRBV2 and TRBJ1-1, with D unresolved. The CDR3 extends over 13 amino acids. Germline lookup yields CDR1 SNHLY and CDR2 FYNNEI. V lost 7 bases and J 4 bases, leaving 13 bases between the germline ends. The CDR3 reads CASTKAWSTEAFF. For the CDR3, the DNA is TGTGCCAGCACCAAGGCCTGGAGCACTGAAGCTTTCTTT.

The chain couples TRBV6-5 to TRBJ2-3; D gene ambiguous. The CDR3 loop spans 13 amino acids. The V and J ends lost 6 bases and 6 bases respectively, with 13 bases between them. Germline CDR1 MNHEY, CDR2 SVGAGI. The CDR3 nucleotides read TGTGCCAGCAGAATCGAGGCGAGGGATACGCAGTATTTT. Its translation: CASRIEARDTQYF.

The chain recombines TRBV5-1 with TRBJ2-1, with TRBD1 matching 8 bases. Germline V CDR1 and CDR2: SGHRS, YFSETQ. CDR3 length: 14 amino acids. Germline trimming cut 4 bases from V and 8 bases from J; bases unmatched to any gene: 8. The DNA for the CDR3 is TGCGCCAGCAGCCCCCGACAGGGGCGGGATGAGCAGTTCTTC. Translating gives CASSPRQGRDEQFF.

CDR3 region: CASSYNPGGGGGGEQFF. In DNA, the CDR3 is TGCGCCAGCAGCTACAACCCCGGCGGCGGGGGGGGCGGTGAGCAGTTCTTC. The chain employs TRBV5-1 and TRBJ2-1; 9 nucleotides agree with TRBD2. Germline V gives CDR1 SGHRS, CDR2 YFSETQ. The CDR3 runs to 17 residues. Trimming cost V 3 bases and J 9 bases; bases outside gene matches: 16.

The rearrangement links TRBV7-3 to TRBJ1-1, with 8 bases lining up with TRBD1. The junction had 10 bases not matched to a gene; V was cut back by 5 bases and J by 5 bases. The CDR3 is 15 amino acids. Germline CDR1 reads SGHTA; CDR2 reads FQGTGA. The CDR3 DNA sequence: TGTGCCAGCAGCCGATCAGGGGGCAAGGGGACTGAAGCTTTCTTT. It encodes CASSRSGGKGTEAFF.

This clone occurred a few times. The CDR3 DNA follows: TGTGCCAGTAGTCCAAGGGACACATATAGCAATCAGCCCCAGCATTTT. This gives the protein CASSPRDTYSNQPQHF. The V and J genes are TRBV19 and TRBJ1-5; TRBD1 is a possible D gene (6 bases). The CDR3 consists of 16 residues. The germline V gene encodes CDR1 LNHDA and CDR2 SQIVND (reference sequence). With 5 bases removed from V and 0 bases from J, the gap between germline ends came to 14 bases.

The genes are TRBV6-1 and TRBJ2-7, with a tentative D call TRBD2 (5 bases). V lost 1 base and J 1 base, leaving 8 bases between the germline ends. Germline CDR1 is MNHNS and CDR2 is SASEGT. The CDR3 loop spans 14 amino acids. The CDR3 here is CASSEVRGSYEQYF. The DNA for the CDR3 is TGTGCCAGCAGTGAAGTTCGGGGATCCTACGAGCAGTACTTC.

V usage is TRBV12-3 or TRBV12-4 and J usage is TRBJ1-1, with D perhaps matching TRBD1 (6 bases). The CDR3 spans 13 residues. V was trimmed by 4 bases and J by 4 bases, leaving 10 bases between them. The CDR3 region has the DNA TGTGCCAGCAGTTCCGGACAGTCCACTGAAGCTTTCTTT. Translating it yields CASSSGQSTEAFF.

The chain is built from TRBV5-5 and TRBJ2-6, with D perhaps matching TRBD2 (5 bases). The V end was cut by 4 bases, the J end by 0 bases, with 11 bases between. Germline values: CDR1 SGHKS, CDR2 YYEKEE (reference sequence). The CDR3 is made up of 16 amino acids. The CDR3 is CASSAGGLSGANVLTF. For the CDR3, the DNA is TGTGCCAGCAGCGCAGGAGGTCTCTCTGGGGCCAACGTCCTGACTTTC.

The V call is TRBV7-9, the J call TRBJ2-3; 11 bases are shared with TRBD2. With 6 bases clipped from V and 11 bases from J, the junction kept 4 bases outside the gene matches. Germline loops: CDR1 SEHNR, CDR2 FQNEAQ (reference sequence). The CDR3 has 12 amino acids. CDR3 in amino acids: CASRPTSGRQYF. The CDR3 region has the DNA TGTGCCAGCAGGCCAACTAGCGGGAGGCAGTATTTT.

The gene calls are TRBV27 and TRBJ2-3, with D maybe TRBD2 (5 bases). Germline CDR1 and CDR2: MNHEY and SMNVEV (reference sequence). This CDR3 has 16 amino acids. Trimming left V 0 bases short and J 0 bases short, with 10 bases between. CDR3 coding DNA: TGTGCCAGCAGTTTATCGTATGGACTTAGCACAGATACGCAGTATTTT. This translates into CASSLSYGLSTDTQYF.

For the CDR3, the DNA is TGTGCCAGCAGTCCAGGCACTAATGAAAAACTGTTTTTT. It is translated as CASSPGTNEKLFF. The J gene is TRBJ1-4, the V gene TRBV6-5; D gene unclear. The germline gives CDR1 MNHEY, CDR2 SVGAGI. This CDR3 spans 13 amino acids. V shed 5 bases and J shed 2 bases, with 6 bases lying between them.

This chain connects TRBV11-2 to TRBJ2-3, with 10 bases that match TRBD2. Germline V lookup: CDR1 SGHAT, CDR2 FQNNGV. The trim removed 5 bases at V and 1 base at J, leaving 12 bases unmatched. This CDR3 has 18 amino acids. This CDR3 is CASSPSGRAPMGTDTQYF. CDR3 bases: TGTGCCAGCAGCCCAAGCGGGAGGGCCCCCATGGGCACAGATACGCAGTATTTT.

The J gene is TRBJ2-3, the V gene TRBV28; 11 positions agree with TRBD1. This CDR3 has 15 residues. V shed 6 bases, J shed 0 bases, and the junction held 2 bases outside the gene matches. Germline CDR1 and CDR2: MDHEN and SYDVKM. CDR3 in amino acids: CASSGTGGSTDTQYF. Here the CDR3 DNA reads TGTGCCAGCAGCGGGACAGGGGGGAGCACAGATACGCAGTATTTT.

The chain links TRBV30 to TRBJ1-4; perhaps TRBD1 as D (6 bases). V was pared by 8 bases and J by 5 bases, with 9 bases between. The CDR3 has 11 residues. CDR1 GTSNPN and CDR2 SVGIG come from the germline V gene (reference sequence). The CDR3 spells CASGQNEKLFF. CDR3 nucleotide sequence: TGTGCCAGCGGACAGAATGAAAAACTGTTTTTT.

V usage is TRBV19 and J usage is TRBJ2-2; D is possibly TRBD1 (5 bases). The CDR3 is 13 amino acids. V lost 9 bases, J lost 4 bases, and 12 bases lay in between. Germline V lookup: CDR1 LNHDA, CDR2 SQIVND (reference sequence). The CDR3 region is CASGHRLTGELFF. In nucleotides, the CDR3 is TGTGCCAGCGGACATAGGCTCACCGGGGAGCTGTTTTTT.

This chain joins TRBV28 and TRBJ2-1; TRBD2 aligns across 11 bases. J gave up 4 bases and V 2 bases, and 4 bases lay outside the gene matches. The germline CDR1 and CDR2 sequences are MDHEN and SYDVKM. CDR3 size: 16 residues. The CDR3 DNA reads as TGTGCCAGCAGTTTACTAGGGACTAGCGGATACAATGAGCAGTTCTTC. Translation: CASSLLGTSGYNEQFF.

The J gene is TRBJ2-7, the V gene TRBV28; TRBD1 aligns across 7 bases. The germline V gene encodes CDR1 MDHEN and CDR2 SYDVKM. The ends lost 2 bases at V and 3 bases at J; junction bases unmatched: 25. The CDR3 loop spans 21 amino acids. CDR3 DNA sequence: TGTGCCAGCAGTTTACCCGCCAACCTCGGGACAGTTACTTCTAAGGGCTACGAGCAGTACTTC. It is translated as CASSLPANLGTVTSKGYEQYF.

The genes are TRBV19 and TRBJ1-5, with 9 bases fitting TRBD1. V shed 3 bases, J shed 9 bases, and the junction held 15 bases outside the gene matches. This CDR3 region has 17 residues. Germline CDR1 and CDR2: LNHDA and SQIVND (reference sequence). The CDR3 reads CASSIHSGQGGTMPQHF. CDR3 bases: TGTGCCAGTAGTATCCATTCGGGACAGGGAGGGACCATGCCCCAGCATTTT. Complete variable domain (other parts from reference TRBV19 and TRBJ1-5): DGGITQSPKYLFRKEGQNVTLSCEQNLNHDAMYWYRQDPGQGLRLIYYSQIVNDFQKGDIAEGYSVSREKKESFPLTVTSAQKNPTAFYLCASSIHSGQGGTMPQHFGDGTRLSIL.

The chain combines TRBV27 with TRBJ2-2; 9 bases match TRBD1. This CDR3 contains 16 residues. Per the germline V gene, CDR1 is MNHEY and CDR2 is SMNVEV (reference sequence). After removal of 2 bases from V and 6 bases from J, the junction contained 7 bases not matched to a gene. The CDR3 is CASSLGGQGMAGELFF. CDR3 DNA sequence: TGTGCCAGCAGTTTAGGGGGACAGGGTATGGCCGGGGAGCTGTTTTTT.